Below, one TCR beta chain is given with its context. The data are from a study of blood T cells in healthy people across ages. A second roughly 7 to 12 cycle PCR used barcoded and J-beta primers. A single record per CDR3 protein comes from TCRdb applying MiXCR to the 5' RACE reads. The sample gives about 780,000 distinct CDR3 sequences, roughly 46% of which show up once; around 18% is in the top ten. Trimming removed 3 bases from V and 0 bases from J, with 15 bases in between. The CDR3 spans 15 residues. Germline V CDR1 and CDR2: DFQATT, SNEGSKA (reference sequence). The sequencing sample was made of blood. The receptor was isolated from a man older than 75 in good health. This rearrangement joins TRBV20-1 to TRBJ2-7; D might be TRBD2 (6 bases). The CDR3 protein is CSARVDGGDSYEQYF. The DNA of the CDR3 is TGCAGTGCTAGGGTTGACGGGGGAGACTCCTACGAGCAGTACTTC.